The 20 T cell receptor beta chains in this list originate from one sample, sequenced in a study of cytomegalovirus exposure and HLA in healthy donors. PCR primers comprised 60 Vbeta and 13 Jbeta primers. The table came from immunoSEQ multiplex PCR; TCRdb's copy has only in-frame clones and leaves some out. Of about 96,000 clones in the sample, 70% to 85% were seen once. What was sequenced was PBMCs. The receptor set was obtained from a man aged 30 to 45 in good health and CMV-seronegative.

This clone has a single count. The chain carries TRBV5-1 and TRBJ1-2; perhaps TRBD1 as D (6 bases). V dropped 2 bases and J dropped 4 bases, with 15 bases sitting between them. The CDR3 consists of 15 residues. The germline V gene encodes CDR1 SGHRS and CDR2 YFSETQ. Here the CDR3 DNA reads TGCGCCAGCAGCTTTACCCGGGACAACTCCTATGGCTACACCTTC. Encoded protein: CASSFTRDNSYGYTF.

The chain is built from TRBV6-5 and TRBJ1-1; D gene ambiguous. Trimming pared 7 bases from V and 3 bases from J, leaving 15 bases between. The germline gives CDR1 MNHEY, CDR2 SVGAGI. The CDR3 is 14 amino acids. The CDR3 sequence: CASILSPGHTEAFF. CDR3 bases: TGTGCCAGCATCCTAAGCCCAGGCCACACTGAAGCTTTCTTT.

V and J are TRBV6-5 and TRBJ2-7; 9 nucleotides match TRBD1. The trim removed 5 bases at V and 0 bases at J, leaving 5 bases unmatched. From germline, CDR1 is MNHEY and CDR2 SVGAGI. CDR3 length: 15 amino acids. The CDR3 DNA sequence: TGTGCCAGCAGTCGGGGACAGGGAAGCTCCTACGAGCAGTACTTC. Residues: CASSRGQGSSYEQYF.

The chain couples TRBV5-1 to TRBJ1-6; D is ambiguous. V lost 1 base and J lost 1, with 6 bases in between. The germline V gene has CDR1 SGHRS and CDR2 YFSETQ. The CDR3 covers 15 residues. The DNA of the CDR3 is TGCGCCAGCAGCTTGTGGGCTTCCTATAATTCACCCCTCCACTTT. It yields the protein CASSLWASYNSPLHF.

The chain has TRBV30 and TRBJ2-5; 9 bases map to TRBD1. Unmatched junction bases numbered 2, after V lost 5 bases and J lost 1 base. Germline V lookup: CDR1 GTSNPN, CDR2 SVGIG (reference sequence). This CDR3 is 13 amino acids long. CDR3 protein: CAWGGQGQETQYF. In DNA form, the CDR3 reads TGTGCCTGGGGGGGACAGGGCCAAGAGACCCAGTACTTC. The whole variable domain, remainder taken from reference TRBV30 and TRBJ2-5, is SQTIHQWPATLVQPVGSPLSLECTVEGTSNPNLYWYRQAAGRGLQLLFYSVGIGQISSEVPQNLSASRPQDRQFILSSKKLLLSDSGFYLCAWGGQGQETQYFGPGTRLLVL.

The chain joins TRBV7-2 to TRBJ2-3; 9 nucleotides agree with TRBD2. CDR3 length: 17 residues. Germline V gives CDR1 SGHTA, CDR2 FQGNSA. The ends lost 1 base at V and 15 bases at J; junction bases unmatched: 20. The CDR3 DNA reads as TGTGCCAGCAGCTTAGGGGTCGCGGATGGCGGGGGGGCCAATAATTATTTT. Protein: CASSLGVADGGGANNYF.

The rearrangement joins TRBV9 to TRBJ2-1, with 9 bases identical to TRBD2. Germline assignment: CDR1 SGDLS and CDR2 YYNGEE. V gave up 2 bases and J gave up 9 bases; unmatched junction bases: 12. The CDR3 is 16 amino acids. In nucleotides, the CDR3 is TGTGCCAGCAGCGTCGCAGGGGCTAGCGGGGATACTGAGCAGTTCTTC. Translated, it gives CASSVAGASGDTEQFF.

The table lists this clone with a count of one. The V call is TRBV5-1, the J call TRBJ2-5, with TRBD1 matching 7 bases. In germline, CDR1 is SGHRS, CDR2 YFSETQ. The CDR3 spans 15 residues. J gave up 4 bases and V 4 bases, and 10 bases lay outside the gene matches. CDR3 residues: CASSVYRGAGETQYF. The DNA of the CDR3 is TGCGCCAGCAGCGTCTACAGGGGAGCCGGAGAGACCCAGTACTTC.

The chain couples TRBV28 to TRBJ1-2; D not resolved. Germline V gene data show CDR1 as MDHEN and CDR2 as SYDVKM. Trimming took 7 bases from V and 0 from J, leaving 15 bases between them. The CDR3 length is 15 residues. The CDR3 here is CASTSYGETNYGYTF. CDR3 sequence (DNA): TGTGCCAGCACTTCATATGGGGAGACTAACTATGGCTACACCTTC.

This clone has only one observation. This chain joins TRBV27 and TRBJ2-7, with D possibly TRBD1 on 5 matching bases. CDR3 length: 14 amino acids. V lost 6 bases and J lost 5, with 17 bases in between. CDR1 is MNHEY, CDR2 SMNVEV, per germline (reference sequence). The CDR3 DNA follows: TGTGCCAGCAGGGGCTTTAGACAGTCCGACGAGCAGTACTTC. Its translation: CASRGFRQSDEQYF.

This chain links TRBV28 with TRBJ1-1; D gene uncertain. There are 12 residues in the CDR3. CDR1 and CDR2 from the germline V gene are MDHEN and SYDVKM. Deletions cut 8 bases from V and 6 bases from J, with 13 bases between. The CDR3 nucleotides are TGTGCCAGCGGCCCCGGTGCGGCTGAAGCTTTCTTT. Translating gives CASGPGAAEAFF.

The chain carries TRBV6-5 and TRBJ1-3; TRBD1 is a possible D gene (5 bases). CDR1 is MNHEY and CDR2 is SVGAGI in the germline V gene. Trimming removed 6 bases at V and 4 bases at J, with 16 bases between. This CDR3 is 15 amino acids long. CDR3 sequence: CASSPVGGSGNTIYF. The CDR3 DNA is TGTGCCAGCAGCCCCGTGGGGGGTTCCGGAAACACCATATATTTT.

The J gene is TRBJ2-7, the V gene TRBV10-1; TRBD1 matches 11 bases. The CDR3 has 13 residues. CDR1 is WNHNN, CDR2 SYGVQD, per germline (reference sequence). The ends lost 10 bases at V and 5 bases at J; junction bases unmatched: 7. CDR3 coding DNA: TGCGCCACCAAAAGGACAGGGGGCAACGAGCAGTACTTC. Amino acid sequence: CATKRTGGNEQYF.

V is TRBV25-1 and J is TRBJ1-2, with unresolved D. Between the trimmed V and J ends, which lost 6 bases and 5 bases, there was a span of 7 bases. Germline V gives CDR1 MGHDK, CDR2 SYGVNS. This CDR3 has 11 residues. The CDR3 loop reads CASSARYGYTF. The CDR3 coding sequence is TGTGCCAGCAGCGCTCGGTATGGCTACACCTTC.

The rearrangement links TRBV4-3 to TRBJ2-2; the D gene is possibly TRBD1 (6 bases). V lost 8 bases, J lost 6 bases, and 22 bases lay in between. The length of the CDR3 is 16 residues. CDR1 and CDR2 from the germline V gene are LGHNA and YSLEER. The CDR3 is CASSFEQGTSSGELFF. The CDR3 DNA follows: TGCGCCAGCTCCTTCGAACAGGGTACTTCGTCCGGGGAGCTGTTTTTT.

CDR3 residues: CASRAGTGYTDTQYF. For the CDR3, the DNA is TGTGCCAGCAGGGCCGGGACAGGGTACACAGATACGCAGTATTTT. The genes are TRBV6-1 and TRBJ2-3, with 9 bases aligning to TRBD1. This CDR3 has 15 amino acids. Unmatched junction bases numbered 6, after V lost 6 bases and J lost 2 bases. From germline, CDR1 is MNHNS and CDR2 SASEGT.

The rearrangement joins TRBV27 to TRBJ1-6; D ambiguous. CDR1 is MNHEY and CDR2 is SMNVEV in the germline V gene (reference sequence). V was clipped by 7 bases and J by 7 bases, with 5 bases between them. This CDR3 is 11 amino acids long. In nucleotides, the CDR3 is TGTGCCAGCACCCCGAATTCACCCCTCCACTTT. Translating gives CASTPNSPLHF.

The J gene is TRBJ1-1, the V gene TRBV27; perhaps TRBD1 as D (6 bases). Germline assignment: CDR1 MNHEY and CDR2 SMNVEV (reference sequence). This CDR3 comprises 14 residues. V was clipped by 3 bases and J by 4 bases, with 12 bases between them. The chain's CDR3 is CASSFYRDGTEAFF. The CDR3 DNA sequence: TGTGCCAGCAGTTTCTACAGGGACGGCACTGAAGCTTTCTTT.

This sequence joins TRBV6-5 and TRBJ2-5; TRBD2 is a possible D gene (6 bases). Per germline, CDR1 MNHEY and CDR2 SVGAGI. Trimming cost V 5 bases and J 5 bases, with 15 bases left between them. The CDR3 is 14 residues long. The CDR3, as DNA: TGTGCCAGCAGTCGTGAACTAGCTCGGGAGACCCAGTACTTC. Residues: CASSRELARETQYF.

This clone was counted a few times. The chain joins TRBV5-5 to TRBJ1-2, with D possibly being TRBD1 (6 bases). V lost 0 bases and J lost 4, with 13 bases in between. This CDR3 is 15 amino acids long. The germline V gene has CDR1 SGHKS and CDR2 YYEKEE (reference sequence). Here the CDR3 reads CASSLEEGVGYGYTF. CDR3 DNA: TGTGCCAGCAGCTTGGAAGAGGGGGTCGGCTATGGCTACACCTTC.